This T cell receptor beta chain came from a study of identical twins (dated by TCRdb to the mid-2010s). Study-level background: To test whether fetal clonotypes persist, this study deep-sequenced TCR alpha and beta repertoires from monozygotic twins, from unrelated adults of various ages, and from cord blood. To rule out contamination, replicate twin experiments were performed at different times with different library preparation protocols.

All donors were healthy Caucasians. The twin cohort comprised three pairs of female monozygotic twins, all aged roughly 18 to 30 years. CD4+ and CD8+ T cell populations were isolated with positive isolation kits from Invitrogen. The library was prepared using 5' RACE. Sequencer: Illumina HiSeq 2000. A universal primer binding site was added through template switching, and the final cDNA carried a unique molecular identifier so that TCR cDNA molecules could be counted accurately. First-strand cDNA for TCR alpha and beta chains was synthesized from specific primers in the conserved constant-segment region. Each cDNA library was double barcoded, with a SMART-Mk sample barcode plus Illumina barcodes, to control for contamination. TruSeq adapter sequences and Illumina sample barcodes were added in two successive PCR steps. Sequencing of the TCR alpha and beta cDNA libraries was done on the Illumina HiSeq platform using custom primers. The paper's data handling went like this. MiGEC processed the raw reads to extract unique molecular identifiers, while MiXCR was used to determine the CDR3 positions. Recombination models were inferred per individual with the repgenHMM and IGoR tools using an EM algorithm. Shared clonotype analysis was performed with the tcR package in R, normalizing sharing by the product of cloneset sizes. To study raw recombination free of thymic and clonal selection effects, out-of-frame nonproductive sequences were analyzed. The public reads were quality trimmed at Q25 with fastp and then assembled into clones with MiXCR by TCRdb, keeping productive beta chains. Every distinct CDR3 protein forms one entry, paired with its most common genes and DNA. In this record, the V and J calls reflect TCRdb's handling and not the investigators' own analysis. In this sample the table shows about 530,000 distinct CDR3 sequences, 20% to 25% of which occur a single time. The ten largest make up around 0.48% of the sample.

V drops 5 bases and J drops 8 bases, leaving 20 bases in between. CDR1 and CDR2 (SGHRS, YFSETQ) derive from the germline V gene. From the cysteine through the phenylalanine, the CDR3 covers 15 amino acids. Only the CDR3 DNA stays, 45 bases, in frame from base 1. Note on this clonotype: This receptor's antigen is unknown. Base qualities are not provided; no much larger clone lies one nucleotide away.

Broader findings and caveats from the paper: Abundant cord blood beta clonotypes had fewer insertions, young adult naive repertoires showed a similar but weaker trend, and memory repertoires showed no such trend. A weaker excess of twin sharing was found in beta out-of-frame sequences because the signal-to-noise ratio was lowered by fewer shared sequences. Out-of-frame TCR alpha sharing in monozygotic twins was systematically underestimated by recombination models, whereas sharing between unrelated individuals was in agreement with the recombination models. Conclusions relied on cross-sectional statistical analysis, since the same donors could not be followed over many years. Compared with coincidental sharing between unrelated individuals, out-of-frame TCR alpha sequences shared between twins had an excess of sequences with low generation probability. Zero-insertion analyses could be partly confounded by invariant T cells such as MAIT and iNKT, although diverse VJ usage argued against such confounding for most clonotypes.

The sample also formed part of further work on yellow fever vaccine responses in identical twins. From that second study: The T cell response to vaccination in identical twins was reported by the authors to appear partly convergent and partly personalized. Focusing on identical twins, the study followed the T cell clones that responded to the vaccine, and did so with precision.

This receptor was obtained from a woman younger than 35 in good health. Input material: CD4+ T cells sorted from blood. The chain joins TRBV5-1 to TRBJ2-1; the D gene may be TRBD1 or TRBD2, since each aligns over 5 bases. The DNA sequence is given as TGCGCCAGCAGACTAGACTCCATCTTGGGGGATGAGCAGTTCTTC. Its protein is CASRLDSILGDEQFF.